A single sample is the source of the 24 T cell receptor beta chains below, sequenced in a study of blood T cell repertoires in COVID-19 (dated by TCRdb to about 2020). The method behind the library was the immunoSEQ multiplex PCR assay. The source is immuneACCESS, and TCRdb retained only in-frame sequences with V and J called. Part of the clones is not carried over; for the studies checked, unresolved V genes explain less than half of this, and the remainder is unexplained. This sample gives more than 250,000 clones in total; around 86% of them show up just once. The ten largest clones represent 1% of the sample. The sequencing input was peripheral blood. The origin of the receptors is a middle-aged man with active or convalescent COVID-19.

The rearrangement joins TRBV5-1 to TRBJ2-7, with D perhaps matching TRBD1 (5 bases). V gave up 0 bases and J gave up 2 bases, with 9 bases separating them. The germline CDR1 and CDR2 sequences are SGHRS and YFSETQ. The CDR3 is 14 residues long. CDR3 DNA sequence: TGCGCCAGCAGCTTGGATGGACAAGCCTACGAGCAGTACTTC. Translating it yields CASSLDGQAYEQYF.

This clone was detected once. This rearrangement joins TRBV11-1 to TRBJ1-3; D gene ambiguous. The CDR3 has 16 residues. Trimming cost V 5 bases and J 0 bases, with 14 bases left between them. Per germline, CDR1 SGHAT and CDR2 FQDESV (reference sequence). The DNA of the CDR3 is TGTGCCAGCAGCCCGGGTGGCATCACCTCTGGAAACACCATATATTTT. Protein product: CASSPGGITSGNTIYF.

The CDR3 region is CASSQDVMGGRPQHF. In DNA, the CDR3 is TGTGCCAGCAGCCAAGATGTGATGGGGGGTAGGCCCCAGCATTTT. This chain connects TRBV4-2 to TRBJ1-5; the D gene is possibly TRBD1 (5 bases). This CDR3 is 15 amino acids long. With 0 bases removed from V and 9 bases from J, the gap between germline ends came to 15 bases. CDR1 and CDR2 from the germline V gene are LGHNA and YNFKEQ.

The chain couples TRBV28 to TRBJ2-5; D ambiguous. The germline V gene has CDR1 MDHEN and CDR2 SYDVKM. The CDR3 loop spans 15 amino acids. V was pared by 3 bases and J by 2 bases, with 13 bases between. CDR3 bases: TGTGCCAGCAGTTTTTTTCGGTCCCTACAAGAGACCCAGTACTTC. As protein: CASSFFRSLQETQYF. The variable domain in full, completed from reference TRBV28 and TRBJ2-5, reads DVKVTQSSRYLVKRTGEKVFLECVQDMDHENMFWYRQDPGLGLRLIYFSYDVKMKEKGDIPEGYSVSREKKERFSLILESASTNQTSMYLCASSFFRSLQETQYFGPGTRLLVL.

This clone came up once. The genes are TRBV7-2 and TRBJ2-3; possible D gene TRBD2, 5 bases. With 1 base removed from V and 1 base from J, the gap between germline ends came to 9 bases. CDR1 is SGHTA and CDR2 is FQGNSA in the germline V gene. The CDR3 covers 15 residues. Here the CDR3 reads CASSLGAGGTDTQYF. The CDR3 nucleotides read TGTGCCAGCAGCTTAGGGGCCGGGGGCACAGATACGCAGTATTTT.

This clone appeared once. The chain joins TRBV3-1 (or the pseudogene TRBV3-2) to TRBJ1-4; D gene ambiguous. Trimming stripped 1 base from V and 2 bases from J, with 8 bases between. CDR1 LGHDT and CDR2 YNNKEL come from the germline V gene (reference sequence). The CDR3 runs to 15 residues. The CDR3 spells CASSQVGGTNEKLFF. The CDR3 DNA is TGTGCCAGCAGCCAAGTGGGAGGGACTAATGAAAAACTGTTTTTT.

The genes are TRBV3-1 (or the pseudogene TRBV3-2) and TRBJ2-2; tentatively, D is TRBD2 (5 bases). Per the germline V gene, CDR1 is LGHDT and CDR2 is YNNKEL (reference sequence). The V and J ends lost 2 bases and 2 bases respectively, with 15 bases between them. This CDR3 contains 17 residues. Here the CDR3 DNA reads TGTGCCAGCAGCCAATTCTCGGTCGCGGGCAACACCGGGGAGCTGTTTTTT. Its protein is CASSQFSVAGNTGELFF.

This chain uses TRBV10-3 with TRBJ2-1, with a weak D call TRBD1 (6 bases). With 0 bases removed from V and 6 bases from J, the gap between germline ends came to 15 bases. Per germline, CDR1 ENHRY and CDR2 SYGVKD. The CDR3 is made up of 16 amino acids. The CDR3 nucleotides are TGTGCCATCAGTGAGTCCTTGGAGAGGGGGTTCAATGAGCAGTTCTTC. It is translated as CAISESLERGFNEQFF.

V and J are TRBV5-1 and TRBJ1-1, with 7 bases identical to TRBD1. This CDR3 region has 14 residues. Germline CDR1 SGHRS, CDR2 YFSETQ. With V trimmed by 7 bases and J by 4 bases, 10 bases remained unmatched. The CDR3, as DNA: TGCGCCAGCCAGGAGGACAGGTCTGGCACTGAAGCTTTCTTT. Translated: CASQEDRSGTEAFF. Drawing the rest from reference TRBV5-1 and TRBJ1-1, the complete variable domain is KAGVTQTPRYLIKTRGQQVTLSCSPISGHRSVSWYQQTPGQGLQFLFEYFSETQRNKGNFPGRFSGRQFSNSRSEMNVSTLELGDSALYLCASQEDRSGTEAFFGQGTRLTVV.

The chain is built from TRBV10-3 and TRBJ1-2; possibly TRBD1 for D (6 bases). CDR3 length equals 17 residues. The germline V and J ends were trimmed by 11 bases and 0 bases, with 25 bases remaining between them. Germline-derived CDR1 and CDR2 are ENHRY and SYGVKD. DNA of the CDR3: TGTGCCGCCGGGGATGGGGGCAGCAAGGGCGCTAACTATGGCTACACCTTC. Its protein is CAAGDGGSKGANYGYTF.

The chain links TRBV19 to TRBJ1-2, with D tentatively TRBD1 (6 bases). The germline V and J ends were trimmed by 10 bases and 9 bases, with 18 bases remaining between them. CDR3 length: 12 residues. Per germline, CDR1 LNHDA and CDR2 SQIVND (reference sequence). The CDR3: CATHRDGKSYTF. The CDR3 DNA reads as TGTGCCACTCACAGGGACGGCAAAAGCTACACCTTC.

CDR3 DNA sequence: TGTGCCAGCAGCTTAGCGTTCGGGACAGAGCAGTTCTTC. This codes for CASSLAFGTEQFF. This chain links TRBV7-9 with TRBJ2-1; TRBD1 might be the D (6 bases). The CDR3 has 13 amino acids. Looked up from germline, CDR1 is SEHNR and CDR2 is FQNEAQ (reference sequence). V dropped 0 bases and J dropped 10 bases, with 10 bases sitting between them.

CDR3 loop: CASSFRGGPGEETQYF. The CDR3 nucleotides read TGTGCCAGCAGTTTTCGGGGCGGGCCAGGGGAAGAGACCCAGTACTTC. The chain has TRBV28 and TRBJ2-5; D possibly corresponds to TRBD1 (6 bases). This CDR3 has 16 residues. The ends were cut back, 3 bases at V and 3 bases at J, with 17 bases in the middle. Germline V lookup: CDR1 MDHEN, CDR2 SYDVKM.

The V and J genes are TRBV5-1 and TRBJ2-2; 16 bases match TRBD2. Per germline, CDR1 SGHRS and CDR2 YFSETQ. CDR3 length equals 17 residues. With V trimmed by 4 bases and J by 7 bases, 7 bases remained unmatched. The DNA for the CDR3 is TGCGCCAGCAGCACGGGACTAGCGGGAGGGCGGAGCGGGGAGCTGTTTTTT. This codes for CASSTGLAGGRSGELFF.

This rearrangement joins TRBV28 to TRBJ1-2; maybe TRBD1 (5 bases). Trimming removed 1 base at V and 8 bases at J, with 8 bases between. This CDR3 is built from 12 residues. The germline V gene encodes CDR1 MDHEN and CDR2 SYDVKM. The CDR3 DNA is TGTGCCAGCAGTTTATCGTCAGGGGGCTACACCTTC. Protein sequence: CASSLSSGGYTF.

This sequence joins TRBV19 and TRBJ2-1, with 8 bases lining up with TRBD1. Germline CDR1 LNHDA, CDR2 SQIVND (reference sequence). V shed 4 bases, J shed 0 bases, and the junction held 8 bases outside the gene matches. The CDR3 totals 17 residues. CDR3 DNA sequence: TGTGCCAGTAGTACTCCGGGACAGGCAAGCTCCTACAATGAGCAGTTCTTC. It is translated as CASSTPGQASSYNEQFF.

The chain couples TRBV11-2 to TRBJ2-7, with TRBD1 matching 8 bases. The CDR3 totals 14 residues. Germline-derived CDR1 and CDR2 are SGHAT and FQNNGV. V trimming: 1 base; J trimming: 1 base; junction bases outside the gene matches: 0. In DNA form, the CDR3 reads TGTGCCAGCAGCTTAGGGACAGGGTCCTACGAGCAGTACTTC. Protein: CASSLGTGSYEQYF.

CDR3 bases: TGTGCCAGCAGCCCAGACAGAAGCAATCAGCCCCAGCATTTT. It translates to CASSPDRSNQPQHF. The chain has TRBV7-2 and TRBJ1-5; a weak D match, TRBD1 (5 bases). CDR3 length: 14 residues. In germline, CDR1 is SGHTA, CDR2 FQGNSA. Trimming shortened V by 5 bases and J by 1 base, and 9 bases separated the two germline ends.

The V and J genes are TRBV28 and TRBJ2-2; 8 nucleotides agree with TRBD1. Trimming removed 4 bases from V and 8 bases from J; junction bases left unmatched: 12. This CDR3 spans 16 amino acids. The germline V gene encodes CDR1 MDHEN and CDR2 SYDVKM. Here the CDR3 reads CASSSPSTGVTGELFF. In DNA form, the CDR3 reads TGTGCCAGCAGTTCGCCATCGACAGGGGTAACAGGGGAGCTGTTTTTT. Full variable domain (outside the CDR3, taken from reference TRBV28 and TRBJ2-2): DVKVTQSSRYLVKRTGEKVFLECVQDMDHENMFWYRQDPGLGLRLIYFSYDVKMKEKGDIPEGYSVSREKKERFSLILESASTNQTSMYLCASSSPSTGVTGELFFGEGSRLTVL.

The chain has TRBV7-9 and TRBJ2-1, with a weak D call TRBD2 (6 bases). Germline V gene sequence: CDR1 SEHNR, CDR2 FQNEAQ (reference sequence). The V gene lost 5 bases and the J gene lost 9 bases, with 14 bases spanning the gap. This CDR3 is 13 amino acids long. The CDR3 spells CASSMGLGVEQFF. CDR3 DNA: TGTGCCAGCAGCATGGGACTCGGGGTTGAGCAGTTCTTC.

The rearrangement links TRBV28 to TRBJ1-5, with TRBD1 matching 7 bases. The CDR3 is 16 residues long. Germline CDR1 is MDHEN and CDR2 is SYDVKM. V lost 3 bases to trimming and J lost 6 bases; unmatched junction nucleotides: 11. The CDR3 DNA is TGTGCCAGCAGTTTGCCCTACCAAGGGGGCACTCAGCCCCAGCATTTT. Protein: CASSLPYQGGTQPQHF. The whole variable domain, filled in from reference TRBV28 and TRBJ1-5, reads DVKVTQSSRYLVKRTGEKVFLECVQDMDHENMFWYRQDPGLGLRLIYFSYDVKMKEKGDIPEGYSVSREKKERFSLILESASTNQTSMYLCASSLPYQGGTQPQHFGDGTRLSIL.

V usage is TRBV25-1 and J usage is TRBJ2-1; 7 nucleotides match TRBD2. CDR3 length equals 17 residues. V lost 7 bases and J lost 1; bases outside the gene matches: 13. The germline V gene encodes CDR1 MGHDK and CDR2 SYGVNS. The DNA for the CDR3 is TGTGCCAGCACACGCGGCGGGAGCCCCGGTTCCTACAATGAGCAGTTCTTC. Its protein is CASTRGGSPGSYNEQFF. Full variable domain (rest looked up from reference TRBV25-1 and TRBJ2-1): EADIYQTPRYLVIGTGKKITLECSQTMGHDKMYWYQQDPGMELHLIHYSYGVNSTEKGDLSSESTVSRIRTEHFPLTLESARPSHTSQYLCASTRGGSPGSYNEQFFGPGTRLTVL.

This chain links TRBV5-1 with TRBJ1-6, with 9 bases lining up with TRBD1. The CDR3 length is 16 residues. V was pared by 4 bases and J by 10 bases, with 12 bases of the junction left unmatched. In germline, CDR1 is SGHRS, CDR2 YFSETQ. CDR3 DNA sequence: TGCGCCAGCAGCCGGACAGGGGCCCGTCCTGGGTCACCCCTCCACTTT. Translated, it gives CASSRTGARPGSPLHF.

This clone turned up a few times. CDR3 in amino acids: CASSRSGANVLTF. The CDR3 DNA reads as TGTGCCAGCTCTCGCTCTGGGGCCAACGTCCTGACTTTC. The J gene is TRBJ2-6, the V gene TRBV3-1 (or the pseudogene TRBV3-2); no clear D gene. Germline lookup yields CDR1 LGHDT and CDR2 YNNKEL (reference sequence). This CDR3 spans 13 amino acids. The V gene lost 8 bases and the J gene lost 0 bases, with 5 bases spanning the gap.